The rows below give T cell receptor beta chains drawn from one sample of a study of blood T cells in healthy people across ages. TCRdb fed the 5' RACE reads into MiXCR, producing one record per CDR3 protein. The table lists about 780,000 distinct CDR3 sequences, about 59% of them singletons. Input material: blood. The receptor source for this set is a man aged 25-45 years in good health. CDR3s include the opening cysteine and the closing phenylalanine or tryptophan.

j_call v_call cdr3_aa
TRBJ2-3 TRBV12-3/TRBV12-4 CASSFHRGTDTQYF
TRBJ2-3 TRBV27 CASSLQALTTDTQYF
TRBJ2-7 TRBV28 CASSLPLRLYEQYF
TRBJ1-2 TRBV2 CASSVQENPGYGYTF
TRBJ2-3 TRBV6-5 CASSYGGTSGISTDTQYF
TRBJ2-7 TRBV6-9 CASNRTSGASYEQYF
TRBJ2-7 TRBV29-1 CSVYRGKGYEQYF
TRBJ2-3 TRBV4-3 CASSQDWGAADTQYF
TRBJ1-1 TRBV29-1 CSVNPGPGEAFF
TRBJ2-3 TRBV6-5 CASRRTGLLDTQYF
TRBJ2-5 TRBV29-1 CSVGLWTAQETQYF
TRBJ2-6 TRBV29-1 CSGVGNGANVLTF
TRBJ2-2 TRBV15 CATSRDGGYTGELFF
TRBJ2-7 TRBV5-1 CASSPMGLARDEQYF
TRBJ2-4 TRBV18 CAGSPPRAGIQYF
TRBJ2-4 TRBV6-5 CASSPDPGAKEQYF
TRBJ1-2 TRBV7-2 CASSLALGTGYIGYTF
TRBJ2-4 TRBV28 CASSLGTRGIAKNIQYF
NA TRBV20-1 CSARGRAYEQYF
TRBJ1-1 TRBV27 CASSPSGQTEAFF
TRBJ2-1 TRBV7-3 CASSYASDANNEQFF
TRBJ2-7 TRBV7-2 CASSRQSYEQYF
TRBJ1-2 TRBV9 CASSPIGQILNYGYTF
NA TRBV29-1 CSVDSGSLREQYF
TRBJ2-4 TRBV29-1 CSAFPLAKNIQYF
TRBJ2-3 TRBV7-9 CASSLDRTQDTQYF
NA TRBV7-9 CASSRDFTGEQYF
TRBJ2-5 TRBV12-3/TRBV12-4 CASSFWGRQETQYF
TRBJ2-3 TRBV6-2/TRBV6-3 CASSPTLAGVPDTQYF
TRBJ2-7 TRBV6-2/TRBV6-3 CASTPYEQYF
TRBJ2-7 TRBV30 CAWSYTSGFGEQYF
TRBJ2-1 TRBV5-6 CASSRPGTGVLNEQFF
TRBJ2-1 TRBV15 CATSREGTADNEQFF
TRBJ2-1 TRBV7-2 CASSGGAQNEQFF
TRBJ2-1 TRBV7-2 CASSLTLAGASYNEQFF
TRBJ2-4 TRBV12-3/TRBV12-4 CASSFGQRGGIQYF
TRBJ2-1 TRBV6-6 CATQRGGEDEQFF
TRBJ1-5 TRBV12-3/TRBV12-4 CAPNPGANQPQHF
TRBJ1-1 TRBV12-3/TRBV12-4 CASKRTGGTEAFF
TRBJ2-1 TRBV6-2/TRBV6-3 CASSWGDRRYNEQFF
TRBJ1-1 TRBV7-9 CASSLRQGGSEAFF
TRBJ1-5 TRBV13 CASSTRINQPQHF